Here is one TCR beta chain with its context. The sample is drawn from a study of blood T cell repertoires in COVID-19. Looking at the study overall: Samples representing acute and convalescent COVID-19 were sourced from the United States, Italy and Spain. Nucleic acid was either cDNA or gDNA, and it came from T cells, B-cell-depleted T cells, or PBMCs.

In germline, CDR1 is MNHEY, CDR2 SVGEGT. V shed 4 bases and J 5 bases; nucleotides not matched to a gene: 9. The CDR3 runs 15 residues. In the authors' methods: Using reference gene primer amplification, nucleated cell counts were estimated. Method: immunoSEQ multiplex PCR; TCRdb's copy keeps in-frame clones and lacks some. V and J calls and clone size follow that table, whereas D and trimming were derived from the DNA. This sample yields about 250,000 clones, of which nearly 90% are seen a single time; 4% to 5% belongs to the top ten. The sequence derives from a woman aged 40 to 49 who had recovered from COVID-19. The chain couples TRBV6-2 or TRBV6-3 to TRBJ2-7; 9 positions agree with TRBD1. Sequencing was carried out using peripheral blood. CDR3 protein: CASSLWSGQGNEQYV. The CDR3 DNA reads TGTGCCAGCAGTTTATGGTCCGGACAGGGGAACGAGCAGTACGTC.